Detailed here is one TCR beta chain. The CDR3 consists of 15 residues. CDR1 is SGHTA and CDR2 is FQGNSA in the germline V gene. V was trimmed by 7 bases and J by 0 bases, leaving 16 bases between them. The data stem from a study of blood T cell repertoires in COVID-19. Overall study context: From T cells, B-cell-depleted T cells, or PBMCs came the material, which was cDNA or gDNA.

Sequenced by immunoSEQ multiplex PCR; TCRdb stores in-frame clones only, minus some. Here the sample spans around 40,000 clones, roughly 90% being singletons. The sample consisted of peripheral blood. The receptor comes from a man aged 50 to 59 with active COVID-19. V is TRBV7-2 and J is TRBJ2-7; possibly TRBD2 for D (7 bases). The CDR3 nucleotides read TGTGCCAGCACCCGCAAGGGGGGGCCCTCCTACGAGCAGTACTTC. Translating it yields CASTRKGGPSYEQYF.